This T cell receptor beta chain was sequenced for a study of blood T cell repertoires in COVID-19. Germline CDR1 and CDR2: MNHNY and SVGAGI (reference sequence). V was shortened by 5 bases and J by 3 bases, with 13 bases between the two germline ends. This CDR3 region has 14 residues. Study processing details: From reference gene primer amplification, estimates of nucleated cell counts were derived. Clones were sequenced by immunoSEQ multiplex PCR, and TCRdb holds only the in-frame ones, with some missing. That table gives V, J and clone size, and the DNA gave D and trimming. Of approximately 300,000 clones detected, more than 85% appear once; the ten largest clones hold about 4.6%.

The V gene is TRBV6-6, the J gene TRBJ1-2; D not certain. This TCR was recovered from a man aged 35 to 55 with acute or convalescent COVID-19. The sample taken for sequencing was peripheral blood. DNA of the CDR3: TGTGCCAGCAGTGCCGACCAGGCTGACTATGGCTACACCTTC. Translating it yields CASSADQADYGYTF.